This T cell receptor (beta chain) was sequenced for a study of CD8+CD57+ T cells in acquired aplastic anemia. Whole-study context: The study obtained an average of around 2.9 ug of DNA from sorted CD4+ and CD8+ cells.

Genomic DNA provided the template from which TCR beta VDJ and CDR3 profiles were obtained. Via MiXCR, TCRdb re-called the reads, giving one row per CDR3 protein. There are about 81,000 distinct CDR3 sequences in the sample; approximately 46% occur only once, and 65% to 80% lies in the top ten. The study's findings and limits: Between patients and controls, 25 to 30 CD8+ CDR3 sequences were found in common.

CDR1 is SNHLY and CDR2 is FYNNEI in the germline V gene. This CDR3 is built from 15 residues. Unmatched junction bases numbered 6, after V lost 5 bases and J lost 2 bases. On this clonotype itself: Its specificity is unknown.

The V and J genes are TRBV2 and TRBJ1-2; 9 bases are a match to TRBD1. Sequenced: sorted CD4+, CD8+, or CD8+CD57+ T cells (not recorded which) from PBMCs. The sequence derives from a human donor in good health, serving as a control. DNA for the CDR3: TGTGCCAGCAGTTTGAGGACAGGGGCGAACTATGGCTACACCTTC. Its protein product is CASSLRTGANYGYTF.